The clone carrying this T cell receptor beta chain was counted only a few times. This sample was taken from a study of blood T cell repertoires in COVID-19. Background on the study: The study drew acute and convalescent COVID-19 samples from the United States, Italy and Spain.

Using immunoSEQ multiplex PCR, the repertoire was profiled, and TCRdb retains in-frame clones only, with some absent. The profile covers around 270,000 clones, with about 89% appearing a single time and around 10% taken by the ten largest. Per the germline V gene, CDR1 is SGHTA and CDR2 is FQGNSA. The length of the CDR3 is 17 residues. The V gene end was trimmed by 9 bases and the J gene end by 1 base; junction bases not matched to a gene: 12. Specimen: peripheral blood. This receptor was taken from a man aged 40-49 years who had recovered from COVID-19. This chain uses TRBV7-2 with TRBJ2-1, with TRBD2 matching over 10 bases. The CDR3 is CASLSPGSGRSYNEQFF. The CDR3 coding sequence is TGTGCCAGTCTAAGTCCGGGTAGCGGGAGGTCCTACAATGAGCAGTTCTTC.